The sequence of this TCR beta chain was determined in a study of tumor-infiltrating lymphocytes in primary liver carcinoma. Trimming pared 3 bases from V and 6 bases from J, leaving 8 bases between. Germline CDR1 and CDR2: ENHRY and SYGVKD. The CDR3 has 13 amino acids. As to this clonotype: Since a much larger clone is just one base distant, this may be a read error.

A primer in the constant region served to generate TCR beta cDNA from roughly 550 ng of total RNA. The TCR beta library was amplified through three nested multiplex PCR rounds in a modified ARM-PCR procedure. The study ran its first two PCR rounds for approximately 10 cycles each, using TRBV1-TRBV30 forward primers and a C-beta reverse primer. Each CDR3 protein is one row after TCRdb ran MiXCR on the multiplex PCR reads. The table records 320,000 or so distinct CDR3 sequences, 65% of them present only once. Alongside blood RNA obtained from unsorted whole blood, germline DNA was also extracted. Specimen: peripheral blood. This rearrangement joins TRBV10-3 to TRBJ2-2; no clear D gene. This TCR was recovered from a middle-aged man with primary liver carcinoma and hepatitis B virus infection. CDR3 region: CAISDTDAGELFF. DNA of the CDR3: TGTGCCATCAGTGATACAGACGCCGGGGAGCTGTTTTTT.